The T cell receptor (beta chain) under discussion was sequenced for a study of cytomegalovirus exposure and HLA in healthy donors. Study results and limitations: In vitro confirmation showed three CMV-associated chains to be CMV antigen specific. Some TCR beta chains (164 of them) were listed as cytomegalovirus-associated. Using the classifier, cytomegalovirus status was reportedly diagnosed with high specificity and sensitivity.

Sequencing used immunoSEQ multiplex PCR; TCRdb keeps in-frame clones, though not all of them. The profile shows 150,000 to 200,000 clones, around nine tenths of them singletons. Germline CDR1 SQVTM, CDR2 ANQGSEA. The CDR3 has 12 residues. Trimming left V 4 bases short and J 1 base short, with 7 bases between. For this clone: Its antigen is still unknown.

The donors were members of the validation cohort, which comprised approximately 120 subjects and was separate from the first cohort of roughly 700 subjects. The V and J genes are TRBV29-1 and TRBJ1-1, with D possibly TRBD1 on 5 matching bases. The source material was PBMCs. The sequence came from a man between 18 and 29 years old in good health and CMV-seropositive. The CDR3 loop is CSVGGENTEAFF. The CDR3 bases are TGCAGCGTTGGGGGGGAGAACACTGAAGCTTTCTTT.